The 8 T cell receptor beta chains reported below all come from one sample, sequenced in a study of blood T cell repertoires in COVID-19. TCRdb keeps only in-frame clones here, not all; method: immunoSEQ multiplex PCR. Of some 270,000 clones listed, around 90% are singletons. Sequencing input: peripheral blood. The receptors here all came from a woman aged 55-70 years with COVID-19, enrolled during active disease.

The chain is built from TRBV6-6 and TRBJ1-5; 7 positions agree with TRBD1. The CDR3 length is 14 residues. Germline V CDR1 and CDR2: MNHNY, SVGAGI (reference sequence). V lost 2 bases, J lost 6 bases, and 4 bases stayed unmatched. CDR3 bases: TGTGCCAGCAGTTACGACAGGGAGATTCAGCCCCAGCATTTT. As protein: CASSYDREIQPQHF.

This chain uses TRBV19 with TRBJ1-6; 7 bases line up with TRBD1. Looked up from germline, CDR1 is LNHDA and CDR2 is SQIVND (reference sequence). The V and J ends lost 5 bases and 0 bases, in that order; junction bases with no gene match: 4. The CDR3 is made up of 16 amino acids. DNA for the CDR3: TGTGCCAGTAGTGTCAGGGGGAGCTCCTATAATTCACCCCTCCACTTT. Its protein product is CASSVRGSSYNSPLHF.

The CDR3 coding sequence is TGTGCCAGTAGTGCCTTAGCGGGGACGCTCGGCTCCTACAATGAGCAGTTCTTC. Residues: CASSALAGTLGSYNEQFF. The V call is TRBV19, the J call TRBJ2-1; TRBD2 agrees at 8 bases. Germline CDR1 reads LNHDA; CDR2 reads SQIVND (reference sequence). The CDR3 is made up of 18 amino acids. V lost 5 bases to trimming and J lost 0 bases; unmatched junction nucleotides: 12.

The V gene is TRBV29-1, the J gene TRBJ1-2; a weak D match, TRBD1 (6 bases). CDR3 length: 11 residues. In germline, CDR1 is SQVTM, CDR2 ANQGSEA. Trimming took 6 bases from V and 8 from J, leaving 13 bases between them. This CDR3 is CSVAGAEGYTF. CDR3 bases: TGCAGCGTGGCAGGGGCTGAGGGCTACACCTTC.

The rearrangement links TRBV9 to TRBJ2-7; D might be TRBD2 (5 bases). Germline assignment: CDR1 SGDLS and CDR2 YYNGEE. V lost 0 bases to trimming and J lost 0 bases, with 16 bases between them. The CDR3 runs 17 residues. This CDR3 is CASSVVVGGLDSYEQYF. The CDR3 coding sequence is TGTGCCAGCAGCGTAGTCGTAGGAGGACTGGACTCCTACGAGCAGTACTTC. Variable domain in full (rest from reference TRBV9 and TRBJ2-7): DSGVTQTPKHLITATGQRVTLRCSPRSGDLSVYWYQQSLDQGLQFLIQYYNGEERAKGNILERFSAQQFPDLHSELNLSSLELGDSALYFCASSVVVGGLDSYEQYFGPGTRLTVT.

The chain joins TRBV16 to TRBJ1-1; D is perhaps TRBD1 (5 bases). Germline V CDR1 and CDR2: KGHSY, FQNENV. The CDR3 loop spans 14 amino acids. Trimming removed 0 bases from V and 7 bases from J, with 12 bases in between. The CDR3 loop is CASSQSPDRSEAFF. In DNA form, the CDR3 reads TGTGCCAGCAGCCAATCCCCAGACAGAAGTGAAGCTTTCTTT. The full variable domain, with the rest looked up from reference TRBV16 and TRBJ1-1, is GEEVAQTPKHLVRGEGQKAKLYCAPIKGHSYVFWYQQVLKNEFKFLISFQNENVFDETGMPKERFSAKCLPNSPCSLEIQATKLEDSAVYFCASSQSPDRSEAFFGQGTRLTVV.

The chain uses TRBV27 and TRBJ1-1; 7 bases agree with TRBD1. CDR1 MNHEY and CDR2 SMNVEV come from the germline V gene (reference sequence). The CDR3 spans 15 residues. V dropped 5 bases and J dropped 5; count of bases not matched to a gene: 11. Here the CDR3 reads CASSPLTGMRTEAFF. In nucleotides, the CDR3 is TGTGCCAGCAGTCCCCTGACAGGGATGAGGACTGAAGCTTTCTTT.

This clone was found once. The CDR3 loop reads CASSLGLAGYNEQFF. CDR3 DNA sequence: TGTGCCAGCAGTCTGGGACTAGCGGGTTACAATGAGCAGTTCTTC. The chain is built from TRBV6-4 and TRBJ2-1; the match to TRBD2 covers 12 bases. The V gene's germline CDR1 is MRHNA and CDR2 SNTAGT. The V segment lost 5 bases and the J segment 4 bases; nucleotides outside the gene matches: 3. The CDR3 loop spans 15 amino acids.